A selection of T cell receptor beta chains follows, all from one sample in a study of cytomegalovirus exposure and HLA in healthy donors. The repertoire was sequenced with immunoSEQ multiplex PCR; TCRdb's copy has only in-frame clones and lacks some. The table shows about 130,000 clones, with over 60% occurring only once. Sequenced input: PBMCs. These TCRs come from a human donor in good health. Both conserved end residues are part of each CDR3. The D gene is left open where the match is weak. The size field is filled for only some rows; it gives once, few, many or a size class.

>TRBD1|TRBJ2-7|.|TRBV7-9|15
CASSNTGTGGHEQYF
TGTGCCAGCAGCAACACCGGGACAGGGGGACACGAGCAGTACTTC
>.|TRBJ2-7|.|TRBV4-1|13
CASSPSGSYEQYF
TGCGCCAGCAGCCCTTCGGGTAGCTACGAGCAGTACTTC
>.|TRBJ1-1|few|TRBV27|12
CASSTGRTEAFF
TGTGCCAGCAGTACAGGGCGGACTGAAGCTTTCTTT
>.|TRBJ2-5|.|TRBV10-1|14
CASSGSRGRGTQYF
TGCGCCAGCAGTGGTTCCCGTGGACGGGGAACCCAGTACTTC
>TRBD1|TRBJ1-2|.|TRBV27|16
CASARVEARGNYGYTF
TGTGCCAGCGCCCGCGTTGAGGCCAGGGGGAACTATGGCTACACCTTC
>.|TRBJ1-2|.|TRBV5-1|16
CASSQAAYGGGGGYTF
TGCGCCAGCAGCCAGGCAGCTTATGGGGGAGGTGGTGGCTACACCTTC
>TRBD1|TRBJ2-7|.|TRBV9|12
CASSATGGEQYF
TGTGCCAGCAGCGCAACAGGGGGCGAGCAGTACTTC
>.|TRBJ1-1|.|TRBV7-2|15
CASSNRGQPNTEAFF
TGTGCCAGCAGTAATAGAGGACAGCCGAACACTGAAGCTTTCTTT
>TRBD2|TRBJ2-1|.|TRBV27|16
CASSYGRGFSYNEQFF
TGTGCCAGCAGTTACGGGAGGGGGTTTTCCTACAATGAGCAGTTCTTC
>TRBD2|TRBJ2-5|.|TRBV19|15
CASRAGTSGWETQYF
TGTGCCAGTAGAGCCGGGACTAGCGGGTGGGAGACCCAGTACTTC
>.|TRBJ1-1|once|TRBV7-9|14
CASRGRGGFTEAFF
TGTGCCAGCAGGGGTCGGGGGGGCTTCACTGAGGCTTTCTTT
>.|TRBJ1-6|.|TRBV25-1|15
CASSDLRWASSPLHF
TGTGCCAGCAGTGACTTGAGATGGGCGAGTTCACCCCTCCACTTT
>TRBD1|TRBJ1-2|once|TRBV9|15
CASSVVTGDPYGYTF
TGTGCCAGCAGCGTAGTGACAGGGGACCCCTATGGCTACACCTTC
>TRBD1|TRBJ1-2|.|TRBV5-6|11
CASSSQGGYTF
TGTGCCAGCAGCTCACAGGGGGGCTACACCTTC
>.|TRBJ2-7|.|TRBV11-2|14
CASSLGHRAYEQYF
TGTGCCAGCAGCTTAGGGCACAGAGCCTACGAGCAGTACTTC
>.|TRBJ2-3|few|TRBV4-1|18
CASSPQGLRGRGTDTQYF
TGCGCCAGCAGCCCGCAGGGGCTCCGAGGGCGCGGCACAGATACGCAGTATTTT
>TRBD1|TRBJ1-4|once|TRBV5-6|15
CASSYGTGVNEKLFF
TGTGCCAGCAGCTACGGGACAGGGGTTAATGAAAAACTGTTTTTT
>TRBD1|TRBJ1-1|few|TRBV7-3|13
CASRRDRNTEAFF
TGTGCCAGCAGGCGGGACAGGAACACTGAAGCTTTCTTT
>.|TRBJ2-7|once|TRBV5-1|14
CASSLAEWSYEQYF
TGCGCCAGCAGCTTGGCCGAGTGGTCCTACGAGCAGTACTTC
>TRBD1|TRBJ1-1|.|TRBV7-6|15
CASSRTGTGNTEAFF
TGTGCCAGCAGCCGAACCGGGACAGGGAACACTGAAGCTTTCTTT
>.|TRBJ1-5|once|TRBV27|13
CASSPDSRQPQHF
TGTGCCAGCAGTCCGGACAGTAGACAGCCCCAGCATTTT
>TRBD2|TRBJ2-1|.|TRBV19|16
CASSMSQGGPYNEQFF
TGTGCCAGTAGTATGTCGCAGGGAGGGCCCTACAATGAGCAGTTCTTC
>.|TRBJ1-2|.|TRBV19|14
CASMKGELNYGYTF
TGTGCCAGTATGAAAGGGGAATTGAACTATGGCTACACCTTC
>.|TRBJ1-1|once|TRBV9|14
CASSVGPSNTEAFF
TGTGCCAGCAGCGTGGGGCCGTCGAACACTGAAGCTTTCTTT
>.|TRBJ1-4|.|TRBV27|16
CASSPGYPATNEKLFF
TGTGCCAGCAGTCCCGGTTACCCCGCAACTAATGAAAAACTGTTTTTT